This T cell receptor (beta chain) stems from a study of T cell responses to AZD1222 COVID-19 vaccine. Germline V lookup: CDR1 KGHSH, CDR2 LQKENI. Trimming removed 5 bases from V and 7 bases from J; junction bases left unmatched: 3. The CDR3 spans 12 residues. Remarks on this clone: Its antigen is as yet unknown.

Sequencing used immunoSEQ multiplex PCR; TCRdb keeps in-frame clones, though not all of them. Of fewer than 250,000 clones detected, approximately 94% appear once; the ten largest clones hold less than 1.2%. General study points: Elevations in Spike-specific TCR breadth and depth followed administration of two AZD1222 doses. Vaccine-associated CD4 TCRs ranged over spike, dominating at 160-218 and 743-854.

The sample in question was peripheral blood, obtained on day 0 of MenACWY control vaccination. The sequence was collected from an adult in good health. V and J are TRBV18 and TRBJ1-2, with TRBD1 matching 8 bases. CDR3 bases: TGTGCCAGCTCAAACGGACAGGGTGGCTACACCTTC. Its translation: CASSNGQGGYTF. Supplemented by reference TRBV18 and TRBJ1-2, the full variable domain reads NAGVMQNPRHLVRRRGQEARLRCSPMKGHSHVYWYRQLPEEGLKFMVYLQKENIIDESGMPKERFSAEFPKEGPSILRIQQVVRGDSAAYFCASSNGQGGYTFGSGTRLTVV.